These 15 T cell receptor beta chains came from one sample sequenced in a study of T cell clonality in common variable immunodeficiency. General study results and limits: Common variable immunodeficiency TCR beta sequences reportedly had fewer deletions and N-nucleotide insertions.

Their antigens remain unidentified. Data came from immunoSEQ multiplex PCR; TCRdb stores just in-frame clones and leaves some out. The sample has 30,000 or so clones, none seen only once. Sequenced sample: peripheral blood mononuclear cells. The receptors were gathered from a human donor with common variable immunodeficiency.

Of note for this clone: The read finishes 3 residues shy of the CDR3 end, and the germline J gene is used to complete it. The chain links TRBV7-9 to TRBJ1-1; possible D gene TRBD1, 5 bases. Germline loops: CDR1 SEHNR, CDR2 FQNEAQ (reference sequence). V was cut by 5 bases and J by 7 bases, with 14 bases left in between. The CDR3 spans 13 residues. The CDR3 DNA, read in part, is TGTGCCAGCAGCCCTTCCGGGGACTATGAA. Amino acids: CASSPSGDYE. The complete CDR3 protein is CASSPSGDYEAFF.

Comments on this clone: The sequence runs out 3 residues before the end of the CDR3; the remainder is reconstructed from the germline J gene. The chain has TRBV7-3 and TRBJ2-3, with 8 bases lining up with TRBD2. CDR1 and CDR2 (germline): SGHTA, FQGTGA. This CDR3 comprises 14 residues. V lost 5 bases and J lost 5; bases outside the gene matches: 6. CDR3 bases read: TGTGCCAGCAGCGCCGGGGGGGCCGTAGATACG. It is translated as CASSAGGAVDT. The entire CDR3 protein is CASSAGGAVDTQYF.

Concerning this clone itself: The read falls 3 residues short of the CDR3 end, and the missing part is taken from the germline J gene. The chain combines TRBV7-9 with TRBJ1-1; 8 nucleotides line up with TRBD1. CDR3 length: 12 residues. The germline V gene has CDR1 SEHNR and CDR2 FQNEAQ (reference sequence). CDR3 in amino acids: CASSRGTGEAFF. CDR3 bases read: TGTGCCAGCAGCCGCGGGACAGGAGAA.

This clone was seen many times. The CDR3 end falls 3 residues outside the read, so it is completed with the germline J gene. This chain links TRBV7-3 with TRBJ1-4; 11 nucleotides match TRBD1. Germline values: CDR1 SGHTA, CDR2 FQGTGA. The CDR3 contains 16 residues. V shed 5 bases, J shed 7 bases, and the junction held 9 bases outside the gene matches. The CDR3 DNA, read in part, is TGTGCCAGCAGCCCCCTGGGACAGGGGGAGGGTGAAAAA. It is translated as CASSPLGQGEGEK. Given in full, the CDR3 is CASSPLGQGEGEKLFF.

The CDR3 sequence is CASSLGGDRAPGYTF. The covered CDR3 bases are TGTGCCAGCAGCTTAGGGGGGGACAGGGCCCCTGGC. V gene TRBV7-9 combines with J gene TRBJ1-2, with TRBD1 matching over 9 bases. The CDR3 goes on 3 residues after the read ends, and that part is filled in from the germline J gene. The V gene's germline CDR1 is SEHNR and CDR2 FQNEAQ (reference sequence). With V trimmed by 1 base and J by 7 bases, 7 bases remained unmatched. The CDR3 loop spans 15 amino acids.

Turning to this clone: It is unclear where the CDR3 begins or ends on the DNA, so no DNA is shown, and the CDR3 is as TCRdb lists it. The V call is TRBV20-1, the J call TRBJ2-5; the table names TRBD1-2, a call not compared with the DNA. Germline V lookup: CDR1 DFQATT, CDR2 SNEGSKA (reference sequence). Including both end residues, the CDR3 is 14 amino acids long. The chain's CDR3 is CSAREGLSGRTQYF.

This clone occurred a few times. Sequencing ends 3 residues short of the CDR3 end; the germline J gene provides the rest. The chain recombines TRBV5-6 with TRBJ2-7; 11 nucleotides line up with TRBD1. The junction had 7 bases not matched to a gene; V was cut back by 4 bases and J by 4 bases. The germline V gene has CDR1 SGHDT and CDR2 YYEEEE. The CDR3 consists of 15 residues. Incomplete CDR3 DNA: TGTGCCAGCAGCCAGGGGACAGGGGGAAGGTACGAG. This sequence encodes CASSQGTGGRYE. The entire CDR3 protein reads CASSQGTGGRYEQYF.

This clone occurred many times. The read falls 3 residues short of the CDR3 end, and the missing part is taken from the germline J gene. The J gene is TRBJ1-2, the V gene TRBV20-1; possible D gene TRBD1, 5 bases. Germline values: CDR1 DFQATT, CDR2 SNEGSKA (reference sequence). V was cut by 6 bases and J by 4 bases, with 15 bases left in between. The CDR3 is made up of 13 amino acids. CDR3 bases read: TGCAGTGCCCGGACCGCCGGGGGCTATGGC. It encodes CSARTAGGYG. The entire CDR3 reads CSARTAGGYGYTF.

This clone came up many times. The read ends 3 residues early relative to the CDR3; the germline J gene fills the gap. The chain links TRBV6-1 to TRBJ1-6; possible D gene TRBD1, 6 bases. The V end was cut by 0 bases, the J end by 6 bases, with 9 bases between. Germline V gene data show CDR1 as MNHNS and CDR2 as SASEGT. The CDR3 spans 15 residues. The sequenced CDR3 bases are TGTGCCAGCAGTGAAGCCGCAGGGGCTAATTCACCC. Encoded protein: CASSEAAGANSP. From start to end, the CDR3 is CASSEAAGANSPLHF.

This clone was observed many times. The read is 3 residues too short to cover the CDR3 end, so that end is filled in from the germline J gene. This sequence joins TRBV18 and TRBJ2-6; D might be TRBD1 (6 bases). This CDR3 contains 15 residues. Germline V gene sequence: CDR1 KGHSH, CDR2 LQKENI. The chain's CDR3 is CASSLTSDRLRVLTF. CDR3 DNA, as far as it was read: TGTGCCAGCTCCCTTACTTCAGACAGGTTGAGAGTC.

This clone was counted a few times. The CDR3 sequence is CASSPSRGRIYEQYF. The CDR3 bases that were read are TGTGCCAGCTCTCCCTCGAGGGGCAGGATCTACGAG. The rearrangement joins TRBV18 to TRBJ2-7; the D call may be TRBD1 or TRBD2 (5 bases each). The read ends 3 residues before the CDR3 terminus; that terminus is restored from the germline J gene. Germline-derived CDR1 and CDR2 are KGHSH and LQKENI. V lost 6 bases and J lost 3, with 18 bases in between. CDR3 size: 15 residues. The complete variable domain, with remaining parts taken from reference TRBV18 and TRBJ2-7, reads NAGVMQNPRHLVRRRGQEARLRCSPMKGHSHVYWYRQLPEEGLKFMVYLQKENIIDESGMPKERFSAEFPKEGPSILRIQQVVRGDSAAYFCASSPSRGRIYEQYFGPGTRLTVT.

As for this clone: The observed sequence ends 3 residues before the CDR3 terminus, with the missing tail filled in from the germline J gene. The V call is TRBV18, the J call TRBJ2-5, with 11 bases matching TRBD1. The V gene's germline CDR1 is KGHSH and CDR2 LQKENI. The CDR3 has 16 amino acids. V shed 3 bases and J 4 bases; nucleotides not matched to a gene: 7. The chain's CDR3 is CASSPNAGTGGETQYF. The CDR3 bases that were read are TGTGCCAGCTCACCCAACGCCGGGACAGGGGGAGAGACC.

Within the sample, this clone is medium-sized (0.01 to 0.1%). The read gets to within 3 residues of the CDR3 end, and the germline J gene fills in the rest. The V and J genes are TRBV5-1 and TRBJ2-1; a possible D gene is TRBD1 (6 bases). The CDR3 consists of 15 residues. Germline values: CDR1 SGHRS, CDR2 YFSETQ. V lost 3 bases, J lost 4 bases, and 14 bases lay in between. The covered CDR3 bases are TGCGCCAGCAGCTACTTACAGGGAACGTACAATGAG. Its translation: CASSYLQGTYNE. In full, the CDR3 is CASSYLQGTYNEQFF.

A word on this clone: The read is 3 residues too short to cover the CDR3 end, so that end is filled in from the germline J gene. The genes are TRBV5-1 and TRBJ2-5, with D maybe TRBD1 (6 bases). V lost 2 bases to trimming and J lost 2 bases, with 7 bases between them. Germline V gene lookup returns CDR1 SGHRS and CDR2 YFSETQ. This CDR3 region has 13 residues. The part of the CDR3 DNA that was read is TGCGCCAGCAGCTTACAGGGACAAGAGACC. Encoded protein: CASSLQGQET. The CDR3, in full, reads CASSLQGQETQYF.

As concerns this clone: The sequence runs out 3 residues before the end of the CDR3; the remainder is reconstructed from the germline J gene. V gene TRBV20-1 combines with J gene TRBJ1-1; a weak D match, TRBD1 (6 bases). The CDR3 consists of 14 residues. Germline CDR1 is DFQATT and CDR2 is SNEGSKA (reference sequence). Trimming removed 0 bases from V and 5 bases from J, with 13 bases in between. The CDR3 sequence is CSARDIRGGTEAFF. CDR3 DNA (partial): TGCAGTGCTAGAGATATCAGGGGAGGAACTGAA.